The 8 T cell receptor beta chains below come from one sample, sequenced in a study of high-grade serous ovarian cancer treatment subgroups. Repertoires were generated with immunoSEQ multiplex PCR, while TCRdb's copy carries only in-frame clones and drops some. The sample records several thousand clones, under 85% being singletons. Tumor tissue was taken before any definitive surgery or chemotherapy was given. Source material: tumor tissue. The receptor source for this set is a human donor with high-grade serous ovarian cancer.

CDR3 sequence: CASSLSPSNYGYTF. DNA for the CDR3: TGTGCCAGCAGCTTGTCCCCCTCTAACTATGGCTACACCTTC. The V and J genes are TRBV5-5 and TRBJ1-2; D unclear. V was clipped by 1 base and J by 0 bases, with 7 bases between them. Germline lookup yields CDR1 SGHKS and CDR2 YYEKEE (reference sequence). This CDR3 contains 14 residues.

As DNA, the CDR3 is TGTGCCAGCAGCCCTGTGAGTAGCGGCTACACTGGGGCCAACGTCCTGACTTTC. Translation: CASSPVSSGYTGANVLTF. The chain recombines TRBV7-9 with TRBJ2-6; maybe TRBD2 (6 bases). The CDR3 spans 18 residues. From germline, CDR1 is SEHNR and CDR2 FQNEAQ (reference sequence). Between the trimmed V and J ends, which lost 5 bases and 2 bases, there was a span of 19 bases.

The genes are TRBV7-9 and TRBJ2-3; D not certain. From germline, CDR1 is SEHNR and CDR2 FQNEAQ (reference sequence). The CDR3 is 12 amino acids. V lost 6 bases and J 2 bases, leaving 6 bases between the germline ends. The CDR3 loop reads CASRGITDTQYF. DNA for the CDR3: TGTGCCAGCAGGGGGATCACAGATACGCAGTATTTT.

The V call is TRBV28, the J call TRBJ1-2; no firm D call. The CDR3 has 15 residues. The germline V gene has CDR1 MDHEN and CDR2 SYDVKM. V shed 2 bases and J shed 6 bases, with 16 bases lying between them. The CDR3 DNA follows: TGTGCCAGCAGTTTAGAGTCCCCTCTAGCGAATGGCTACACCTTC. It is translated as CASSLESPLANGYTF.

By share of the sample, this clone is medium-sized. This chain links TRBV30 with TRBJ2-2; D is uncertain. The CDR3 covers 13 residues. Germline CDR1 GTSNPN, CDR2 SVGIG (reference sequence). Trimming stripped 2 bases from V and 6 bases from J, with 10 bases between. CDR3 DNA: TGTGCCTGGAGTCCTAGTAGTCCCGGGGAGCTGTTTTTT. It specifies CAWSPSSPGELFF.

The DNA of the CDR3 is TGTGCCAGCAGCCCTTACAGCACAGATACGCAGTATTTT. Its translation: CASSPYSTDTQYF. The genes are TRBV5-4 and TRBJ2-3; no clear D. CDR1 and CDR2 from the germline V gene are SGHNT and YYREEE (reference sequence). CDR3 size: 13 residues. V gave up 4 bases and J gave up 0 bases, with 6 bases separating them.

V and J are TRBV19 and TRBJ2-1; TRBD2 matches 7 bases. V trimming: 2 bases; J trimming: 0 bases; junction bases outside the gene matches: 10. Germline CDR1 reads LNHDA; CDR2 reads SQIVND (reference sequence). The CDR3 is 18 residues long. As DNA, the CDR3 is TGTGCCAGTAGTATATCCGGGGGGTACTCAAGCTCCTACAATGAGCAGTTCTTC. Translating gives CASSISGGYSSSYNEQFF.

CDR3 sequence (DNA): TGTGCCAGCAGTTCCGCCGAGATTGATAATTCACCCCTCCACTTT. Its translation is CASSSAEIDNSPLHF. The chain is built from TRBV28 and TRBJ1-6; D not certain. The V end lost 4 bases, the J end lost 5 bases, and 12 bases lay between the germline ends. The CDR3 consists of 15 residues. Germline CDR1 and CDR2: MDHEN and SYDVKM.